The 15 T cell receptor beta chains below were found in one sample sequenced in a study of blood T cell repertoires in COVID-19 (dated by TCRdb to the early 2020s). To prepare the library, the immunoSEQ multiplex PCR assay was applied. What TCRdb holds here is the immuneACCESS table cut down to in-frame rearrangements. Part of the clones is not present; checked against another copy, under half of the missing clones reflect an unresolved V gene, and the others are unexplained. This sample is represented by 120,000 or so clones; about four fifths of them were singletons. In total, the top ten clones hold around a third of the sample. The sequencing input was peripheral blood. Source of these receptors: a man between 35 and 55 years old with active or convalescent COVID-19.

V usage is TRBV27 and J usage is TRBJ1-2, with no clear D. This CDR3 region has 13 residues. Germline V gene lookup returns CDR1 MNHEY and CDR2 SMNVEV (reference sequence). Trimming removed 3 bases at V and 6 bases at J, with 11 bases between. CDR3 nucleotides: TGTGCCAGCAGTTTGGCCGGGTTCCATGGCTACACCTTC. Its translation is CASSLAGFHGYTF.

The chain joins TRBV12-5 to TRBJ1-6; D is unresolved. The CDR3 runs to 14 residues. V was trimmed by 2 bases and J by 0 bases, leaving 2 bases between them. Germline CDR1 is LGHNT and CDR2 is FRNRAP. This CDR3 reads CASGLYSYNSPLHF. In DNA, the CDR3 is TGTGCTAGTGGTTTGTACTCCTATAATTCACCCCTCCACTTT.

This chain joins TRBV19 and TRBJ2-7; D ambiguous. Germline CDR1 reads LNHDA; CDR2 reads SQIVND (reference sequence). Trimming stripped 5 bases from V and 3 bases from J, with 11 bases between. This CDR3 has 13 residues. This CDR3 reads CASSLGELYEQYF. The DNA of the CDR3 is TGTGCCAGTAGTTTGGGCGAACTCTACGAGCAGTACTTC.

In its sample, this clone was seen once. CDR3 loop: CASSLYGQGNSYEQYF. In DNA, the CDR3 is TGCGCCAGCAGCCTATACGGACAGGGTAATTCCTACGAGCAGTACTTC. V usage is TRBV5-1 and J usage is TRBJ2-7; 8 bases are shared with TRBD1. This CDR3 has 16 residues. V gave up 4 bases and J gave up 1 base; unmatched junction bases: 10. Looked up from germline, CDR1 is SGHRS and CDR2 is YFSETQ.

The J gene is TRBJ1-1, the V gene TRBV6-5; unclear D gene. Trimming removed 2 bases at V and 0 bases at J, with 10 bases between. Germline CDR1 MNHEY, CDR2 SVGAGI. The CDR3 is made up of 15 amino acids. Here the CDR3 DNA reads TGTGCCAGCAGTTACACTATGCGGTTGAACACTGAAGCTTTCTTT. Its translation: CASSYTMRLNTEAFF.

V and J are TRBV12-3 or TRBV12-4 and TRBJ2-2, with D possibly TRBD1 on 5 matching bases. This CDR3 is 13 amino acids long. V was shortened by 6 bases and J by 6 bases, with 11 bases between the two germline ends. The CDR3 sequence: CASSQQESGELFF. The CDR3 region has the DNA TGTGCCAGCAGCCAACAGGAGTCCGGGGAGCTGTTTTTT.

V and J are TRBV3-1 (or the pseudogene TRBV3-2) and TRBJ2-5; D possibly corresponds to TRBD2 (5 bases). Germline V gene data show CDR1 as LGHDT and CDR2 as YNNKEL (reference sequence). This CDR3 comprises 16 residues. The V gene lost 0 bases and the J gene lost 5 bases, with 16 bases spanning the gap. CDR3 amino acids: CASSQDRGLIDETQYF. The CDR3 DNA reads TGTGCCAGCAGCCAAGATCGAGGACTTATTGATGAGACCCAGTACTTC.

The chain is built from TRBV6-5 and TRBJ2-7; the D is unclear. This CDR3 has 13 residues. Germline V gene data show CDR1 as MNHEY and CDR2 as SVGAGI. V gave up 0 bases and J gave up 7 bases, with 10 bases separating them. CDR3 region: CASSYSASGEQYF. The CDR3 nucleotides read TGTGCCAGCAGTTACTCGGCGTCAGGAGAGCAGTACTTC.

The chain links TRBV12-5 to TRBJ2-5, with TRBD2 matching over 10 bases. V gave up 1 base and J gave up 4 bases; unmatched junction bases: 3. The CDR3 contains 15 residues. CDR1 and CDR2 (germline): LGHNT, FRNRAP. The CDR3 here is CASGLGLAGVETQYF. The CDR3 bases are TGTGCTAGTGGTTTGGGTCTAGCGGGAGTAGAGACCCAGTACTTC.

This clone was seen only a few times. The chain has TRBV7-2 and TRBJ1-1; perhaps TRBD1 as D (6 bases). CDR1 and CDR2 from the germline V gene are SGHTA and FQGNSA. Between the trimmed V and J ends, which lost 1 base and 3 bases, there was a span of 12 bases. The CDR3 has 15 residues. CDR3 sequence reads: CASSLGWGLDTEAFF. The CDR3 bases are TGTGCCAGCAGCTTAGGGTGGGGGCTAGACACTGAAGCTTTCTTT.

DNA for the CDR3: TGTGCCAGCAGTACCTCCCAGGGACAGGGACCGACCGGGGAGCTGTTTTTT. It specifies CASSTSQGQGPTGELFF. The V gene is TRBV2, the J gene TRBJ2-2; 9 bases fit TRBD1. V dropped 5 bases and J dropped 5; count of bases not matched to a gene: 12. Germline CDR1 SNHLY, CDR2 FYNNEI. The CDR3 has 17 residues.

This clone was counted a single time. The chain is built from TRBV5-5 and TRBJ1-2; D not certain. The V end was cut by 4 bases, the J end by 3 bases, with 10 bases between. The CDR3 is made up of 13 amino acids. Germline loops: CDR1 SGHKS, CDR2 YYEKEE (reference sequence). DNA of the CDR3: TGTGCCAGCAGCGCCCTCCGGGACTATGGCTACACCTTC. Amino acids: CASSALRDYGYTF.

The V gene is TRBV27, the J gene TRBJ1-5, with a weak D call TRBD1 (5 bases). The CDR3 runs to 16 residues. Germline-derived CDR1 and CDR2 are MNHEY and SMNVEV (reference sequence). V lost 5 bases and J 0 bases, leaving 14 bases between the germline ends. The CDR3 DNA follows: TGTGCCAGCAGTCCAACGACAGACGGTAGCAATCAGCCCCAGCATTTT. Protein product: CASSPTTDGSNQPQHF.

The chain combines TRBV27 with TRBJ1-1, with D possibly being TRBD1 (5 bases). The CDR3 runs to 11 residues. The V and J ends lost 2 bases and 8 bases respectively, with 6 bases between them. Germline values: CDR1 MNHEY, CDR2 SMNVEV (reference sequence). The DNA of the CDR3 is TGTGCCAGCAGTTTAGGGGCGGAAGCTTTCTTT. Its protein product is CASSLGAEAFF.

This chain's CDR3 is CATSDQGAVGYTF. The CDR3 DNA sequence: TGTGCCACCAGTGACCAGGGTGCAGTCGGCTACACCTTC. The chain combines TRBV24-1 with TRBJ1-2; TRBD1 might be the D (5 bases). V was cut by 4 bases and J by 8 bases, with 13 bases left in between. Germline CDR1 and CDR2: KGHDR and SFDVKD. The CDR3 is 13 amino acids.